This T cell receptor beta chain was sequenced for a study of graft-versus-host responses after intestinal transplantation. Remarks on this clone: Its antigen is as yet unknown.

Assay used: immunoSEQ multiplex PCR; TCRdb lists only in-frame clones, some missing. The sample carries around 78,000 clones, roughly 91% recorded once. The TCR originated in a human donor who was the organ donor for an intestinal transplant. The material was unstimulated CD8+ T cells sorted from spleen or lymph node cells, obtained before transplant.

The CDR3 here is CASSVDAYRNYEQYF. In DNA, the CDR3 is TGTGCCAGCAGCGTTGACGCCTATCGAAACTACGAGCAGTACTTC. The gene calls are TRBV7-9 and TRBJ2-7; no definite D call. CDR1 and CDR2 (germline): SEHNR, FQNEAQ (reference sequence). The CDR3 covers 15 residues. The V gene lost 5 bases and the J gene lost 3 bases, with 17 bases spanning the gap.